Shown below are 8 T cell receptor beta chains from a single sample sequenced in a study of T-cell memory formation after mild COVID-19. TCRdb ran MiXCR on the 5' RACE reads and lists one entry per CDR3 protein. The sample contains approximately 400,000 distinct CDR3 sequences, approximately 24% of which appear only once. Sequenced: PBMCs or a T cell subset sorted from them (not recorded which). These receptors came from an adult woman who had mild COVID-19 (a few samples of this study predate the infection). Cell type and time point are not known.

The chain carries TRBV7-6 and TRBJ2-2; 9 bases match TRBD2. CDR3 size: 16 residues. V shed 1 base, J shed 5 bases, and the junction held 5 bases outside the gene matches. In germline, CDR1 is SGHVS, CDR2 FNYEAQ. The CDR3 loop reads CASSLERSGGTGELFF. DNA of the CDR3: TGTGCCAGCAGCTTAGAAAGGAGCGGGGGGACCGGGGAGCTGTTTTTT.

The J gene is TRBJ1-4, the V gene TRBV5-4; 7 bases are a match to TRBD1. With V trimmed by 4 bases and J by 8 bases, 5 bases remained unmatched. The CDR3 contains 13 residues. The germline V gene has CDR1 SGHNT and CDR2 YYREEE (reference sequence). The CDR3 DNA reads as TGTGCCAGCAGCGGGGACAGAAGGGAAAAACTGTTTTTT. The encoded protein is CASSGDRREKLFF.

The rearrangement links TRBV6-2 or TRBV6-3 to TRBJ2-2, with 11 bases that match TRBD2. The junction had 13 bases not matched to a gene; V was cut back by 5 bases and J by 5 bases. CDR3 length: 18 residues. Germline CDR1 is MNHEY and CDR2 is SVGEGT. The CDR3 sequence is CASSTVSLAGVVTGELFF. In nucleotides, the CDR3 is TGTGCCAGCAGTACAGTCTCACTAGCGGGAGTTGTTACCGGGGAGCTGTTTTTT.

This clonotype was seen a handful of times. DNA for the CDR3: TGTGCCAGCAGTCACAGTCCCACAGATACGCAGTATTTT. It specifies CASSHSPTDTQYF. V gene TRBV6-2 or TRBV6-3 combines with J gene TRBJ2-3; unclear D gene. The germline CDR1 and CDR2 sequences are MNHEY and SVGEGT. V lost 5 bases to trimming and J lost 2 bases, with 8 bases between them. CDR3 length: 13 amino acids.

The chain combines TRBV3-1 with TRBJ1-2; tentative D call: TRBD1 (6 bases). Between the trimmed V and J ends, which lost 4 bases and 7 bases, there was a span of 13 bases. Germline V lookup: CDR1 LGHDT, CDR2 YNNKEL (reference sequence). The length of the CDR3 is 13 residues. DNA for the CDR3: TGTGCCAGCAGCCGGGGGTACAGGGTTGGCTACACCTTC. Its translation is CASSRGYRVGYTF.

The V gene is TRBV7-3, the J gene TRBJ1-1; perhaps TRBD1 as D (5 bases). CDR1 is SGHTA and CDR2 is FQGTGA in the germline V gene. The CDR3 length is 15 residues. The ends were cut back, 1 base at V and 2 bases at J, with 11 bases in the middle. The CDR3 sequence is CASSLNHRCNTEAFF. In DNA form, the CDR3 reads TGTGCCAGCAGCTTAAATCACAGGTGCAACACTGAAGCTTTCTTT.

This clonotype was detected a few times. The rearrangement joins TRBV5-6 to TRBJ2-7; D may be TRBD1 or TRBD2 (5 bases each). V was trimmed by 3 bases and J by 3 bases, leaving 19 bases between them. The CDR3 covers 16 residues. Looked up from germline, CDR1 is SGHDT and CDR2 is YYEEEE. The CDR3 here is CASSWGTSQGVYEQYF. In nucleotides, the CDR3 is TGTGCCAGCAGCTGGGGGACGTCCCAAGGGGTCTACGAGCAGTACTTC. The full variable domain, rest sourced from reference TRBV5-6 and TRBJ2-7, is DAGVTQSPTHLIKTRGQQVTLRCSPKSGHDTVSWYQQALGQGPQFIFQYYEEEERQRGNFPDRFSGHQFPNYSSELNVNALLLGDSALYLCASSWGTSQGVYEQYFGPGTRLTVT.

The V gene is TRBV2, the J gene TRBJ1-1; weak D call: TRBD1 (6 bases). The V gene lost 4 bases and the J gene lost 7 bases, with 16 bases spanning the gap. Per germline, CDR1 SNHLY and CDR2 FYNNEI. The CDR3 length is 14 residues. The CDR3 sequence is CASSGPGQRIEAFF. DNA of the CDR3: TGTGCCAGCAGTGGGCCGGGACAAAGAATTGAAGCTTTCTTT.